This TCR beta chain was recovered during a study of shared clonotypes between healthy human individuals. Notes on the study in general: Estimated clonotype richness was generally higher in naive than memory subsets. With a few donors compared, 4.5% to 6.5% of naive CD4 clonotypes were shared.

All the donors were Caucasian adults who lived in Nashville, Tennessee. The CDR3 sequence is 18 residues long. From germline, CDR1 is SGHKS and CDR2 YYEKEE (reference sequence). Unmatched junction bases numbered 12, after V lost 1 base and J lost 4 bases. DNA at 150 to 200 ng, 30,000 or so T cell genomes, went into sorted-subset replicate PCRs. Method: immunoSEQ multiplex PCR; TCRdb's copy keeps in-frame clones and lacks some. The sample records around 1.5 million clones, 95% to 99% being singletons. Points on this clone: The antigen remains undetermined.

Sequencing used naive CD4+ T cells sorted from blood. Subset specified: CD45RA+ positively selected. The V gene is TRBV5-5, the J gene TRBJ2-1; 9 bases are shared with TRBD2. The receptor's source is a man aged 30 to 45 in good health. The CDR3 nucleotides read TGTGCCAGCAGCTTGTTACAGGGGTCTAGCGGGGCTTACAATGAGCAGTTCTTC. Translated, it gives CASSLLQGSSGAYNEQFF.